The 12 T cell receptor beta chains listed next were all sequenced from one sample in a study of T cells in Graves' hyperthyroidism and ophthalmopathy. Amplified TCR beta CDR3 regions came from RNA transcripts. The TCR CDR3 was amplified in a first-round RT-PCR using the HTBI primer set. TCRdb ran MiXCR on the multiplex PCR reads and lists one entry per CDR3 protein. The sample has tens of thousands of distinct CDR3 sequences, around 50% seen once; the top ten hold about 6%. What was sequenced was blood. The receptors shown here come from a woman in her forties or fifties with Graves' hyperthyroidism that later progressed to Graves' ophthalmopathy.

This clonotype was counted ten times or more. The V call is TRBV27, the J call TRBJ1-5; possibly TRBD1 for D (5 bases). CDR3 length: 16 amino acids. Trimming cost V 3 bases and J 6 bases, with 18 bases left between them. CDR1 and CDR2 (germline): MNHEY, SMNVEV (reference sequence). The CDR3 coding sequence is TGTGCCAGCAGTTTCGGGGGTACAAACCAAGGTCAGCCCCAGCATTTT. Translation gives CASSFGGTNQGQPQHF.

The chain recombines TRBV20-1 with TRBJ2-1, with D possibly being TRBD2 (7 bases). V was pared by 2 bases and J by 8 bases, with 10 bases between. CDR3 size: 12 residues. CDR1 is DFQATT and CDR2 is SNEGSKA in the germline V gene (reference sequence). CDR3 loop: CSARRGGHEQFF. The DNA for the CDR3 is TGCAGTGCTAGAAGGGGGGGACATGAGCAGTTCTTC.

This clonotype was seen many times. J is TRBJ1-5 and V is TRBV19, with D possibly matching TRBD1 (6 bases). CDR1 LNHDA and CDR2 SQIVND come from the germline V gene (reference sequence). The ends were cut back, 7 bases at V and 3 bases at J, with 16 bases in the middle. The length of the CDR3 is 15 residues. In DNA form, the CDR3 reads TGTGCCAGTACCCAACGGGGACAACACAATCAGCCCCAGCATTTT. Its translation is CASTQRGQHNQPQHF.

The sample holds many counts of this clonotype. A single base separates this from a much larger clone, so it may be a read error. The chain carries TRBV7-9 and TRBJ2-2; tentatively, D is TRBD2 (6 bases). The germline CDR1 and CDR2 sequences are SEHNR and FQNEAQ (reference sequence). The CDR3 has 15 residues. In DNA, the CDR3 is TGTGCCAGCAGCAACGTAAACAGGATTACCGGGGGGCTGTTTTTT. The encoded protein is CASSNVNRITGGLFF.

The V call is TRBV20-1, the J call TRBJ2-5, with D tentatively TRBD1 (5 bases). Germline lookup yields CDR1 DFQATT and CDR2 SNEGSKA (reference sequence). V lost 0 bases and J 3 bases, leaving 11 bases between the germline ends. The CDR3 length is 14 residues. The CDR3 spells CSARDPRAEETQYF. CDR3 DNA: TGCAGTGCTAGAGATCCCAGGGCCGAAGAGACCCAGTACTTC.

At least ten counts were recorded for this clonotype. The J gene is TRBJ1-5, the V gene TRBV2; tentatively, D is TRBD1 (6 bases). Germline V gene sequence: CDR1 SNHLY, CDR2 FYNNEI. The CDR3 is 14 residues long. Trimming cost V 7 bases and J 5 bases, with 15 bases left between them. The CDR3 DNA follows: TGTGCCAGCACTTTCTTCGGGGGGCATCAGCCCCAGCATTTT. Amino acid sequence: CASTFFGGHQPQHF.

The chain joins TRBV9 to TRBJ2-7, with 7 bases fitting TRBD1. Germline lookup yields CDR1 SGDLS and CDR2 YYNGEE. With V trimmed by 3 bases and J by 3 bases, 6 bases remained unmatched. The CDR3 loop spans 14 amino acids. CDR3 region: CASSATGQIYEQYF. Written as DNA, the CDR3 is TGTGCCAGCAGCGCCACGGGACAGATCTACGAGCAGTACTTC.

The J gene is TRBJ1-1, the V gene TRBV5-1; 8 bases agree with TRBD1. Trimming removed 5 bases from V and 5 bases from J; junction bases left unmatched: 8. Germline CDR1 reads SGHRS; CDR2 reads YFSETQ. The CDR3 spans 14 residues. For the CDR3, the DNA is TGCGCCAGCAGTTGGACAGGGTCGGTTACTGAAGCTTTCTTT. This sequence encodes CASSWTGSVTEAFF.

In its sample, this clonotype was seen many times. This rearrangement joins TRBV20-1 to TRBJ2-1; D gene uncertain. The V end was cut by 0 bases, the J end by 2 bases, with 11 bases between. Germline V gene sequence: CDR1 DFQATT, CDR2 SNEGSKA (reference sequence). The CDR3 has 15 amino acids. The CDR3 loop is CSARDSRHAYNEQFF. The DNA for the CDR3 is TGCAGTGCTAGAGATTCGCGGCATGCCTACAATGAGCAGTTCTTC.

There are many counts of this clonotype. V gene TRBV5-1 combines with J gene TRBJ2-2; 7 bases match TRBD2. Germline values: CDR1 SGHRS, CDR2 YFSETQ. With V trimmed by 0 bases and J by 6 bases, 8 bases remained unmatched. The length of the CDR3 is 16 residues. CDR3 coding DNA: TGCGCCAGCAGCTTGGGAGTGGGCGGGAGTGCCGGGGAGCTGTTTTTT. Its protein product is CASSLGVGGSAGELFF.

Details on this clonotype: Here the CDR3 omits its conserved ending phenylalanine or tryptophan, so a read error is the likely source. The DNA is omitted, as the CDR3 cannot be located on it reliably, and the CDR3 follows TCRdb's listing. The chain uses TRBV9 and TRBJ2-5; the DNA was not compared with TRBD2, the D call given in the table. Germline CDR1 SGDLS, CDR2 YYNGEE. The CDR3 totals 17 residues, both ends included. CDR3 in amino acids: CASSVGYGVGYGYTLGS.

The chain is built from TRBV7-2 and TRBJ1-6; TRBD1 matches at 8 bases. CDR3 length: 15 amino acids. Germline V gene sequence: CDR1 SGHTA, CDR2 FQGNSA. The junction had 5 bases not matched to a gene; V was cut back by 1 base and J by 9 bases. CDR3 sequence (DNA): TGTGCCAGCAGCTTAGATCCAGGGGGCTTTTCACCCCTCCACTTT. Translation gives CASSLDPGGFSPLHF.